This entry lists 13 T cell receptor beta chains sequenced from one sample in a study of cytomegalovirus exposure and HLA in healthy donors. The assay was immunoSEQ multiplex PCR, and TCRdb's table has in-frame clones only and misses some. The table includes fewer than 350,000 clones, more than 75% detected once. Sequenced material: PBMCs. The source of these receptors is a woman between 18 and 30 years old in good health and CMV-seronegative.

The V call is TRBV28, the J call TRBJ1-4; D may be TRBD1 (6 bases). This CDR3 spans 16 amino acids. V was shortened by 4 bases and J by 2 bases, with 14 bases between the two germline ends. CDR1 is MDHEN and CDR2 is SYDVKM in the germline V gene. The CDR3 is CASSSETGLTNEKLFF. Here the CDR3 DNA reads TGTGCCAGCAGTTCGGAAACAGGGTTGACTAATGAAAAACTGTTTTTT.

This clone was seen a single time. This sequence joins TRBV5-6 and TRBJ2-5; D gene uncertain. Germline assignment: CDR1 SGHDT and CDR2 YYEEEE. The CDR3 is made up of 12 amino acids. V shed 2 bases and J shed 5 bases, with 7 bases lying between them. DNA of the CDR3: TGTGCCAGCAGCTTTACCAGGGAGACCCAGTACTTC. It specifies CASSFTRETQYF.

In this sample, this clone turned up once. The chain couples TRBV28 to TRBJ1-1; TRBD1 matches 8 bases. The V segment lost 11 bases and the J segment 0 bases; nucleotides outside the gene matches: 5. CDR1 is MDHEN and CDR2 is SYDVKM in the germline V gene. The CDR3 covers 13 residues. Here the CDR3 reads CAGRQGMNTEAFF. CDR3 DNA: TGTGCCGGCCGACAGGGGATGAACACTGAAGCTTTCTTT. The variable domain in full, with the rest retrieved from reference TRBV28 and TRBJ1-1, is DVKVTQSSRYLVKRTGEKVFLECVQDMDHENMFWYRQDPGLGLRLIYFSYDVKMKEKGDIPEGYSVSREKKERFSLILESASTNQTSMYLCAGRQGMNTEAFFGQGTRLTVV.

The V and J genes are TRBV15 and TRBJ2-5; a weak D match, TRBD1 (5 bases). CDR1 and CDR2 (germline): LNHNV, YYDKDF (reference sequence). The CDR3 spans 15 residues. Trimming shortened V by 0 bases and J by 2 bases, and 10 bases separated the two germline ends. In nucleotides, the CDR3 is TGTGCCACCAGCAGAGATGGGCACAGGCAAGAGACCCAGTACTTC. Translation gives CATSRDGHRQETQYF.

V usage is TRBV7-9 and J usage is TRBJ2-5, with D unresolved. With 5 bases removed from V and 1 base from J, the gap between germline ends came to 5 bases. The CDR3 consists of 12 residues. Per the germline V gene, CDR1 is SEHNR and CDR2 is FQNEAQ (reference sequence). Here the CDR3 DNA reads TGTGCCAGCAGCCCCCTCCAAGAGACCCAGTACTTC. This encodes CASSPLQETQYF.

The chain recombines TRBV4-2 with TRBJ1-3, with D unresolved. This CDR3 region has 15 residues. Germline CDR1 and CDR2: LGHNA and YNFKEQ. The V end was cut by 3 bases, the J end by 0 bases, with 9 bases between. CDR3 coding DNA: TGTGCCAGCAGCCAGGGAGGGCTCTCTGGAAACACCATATATTTT. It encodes CASSQGGLSGNTIYF.

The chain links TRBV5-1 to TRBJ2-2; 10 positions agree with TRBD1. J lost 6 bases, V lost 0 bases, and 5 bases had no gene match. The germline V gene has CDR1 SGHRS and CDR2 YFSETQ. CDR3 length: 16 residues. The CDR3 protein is CASSLGFGQGAGELFF. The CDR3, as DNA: TGCGCCAGCAGCTTGGGTTTCGGACAGGGGGCCGGGGAGCTGTTTTTT.

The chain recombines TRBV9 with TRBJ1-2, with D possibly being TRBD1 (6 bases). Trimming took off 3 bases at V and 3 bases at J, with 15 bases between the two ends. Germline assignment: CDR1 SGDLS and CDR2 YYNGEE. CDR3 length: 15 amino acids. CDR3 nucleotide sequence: TGTGCCAGCAGCGAATCAGGGGAGTACGACTATGGCTACACCTTC. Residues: CASSESGEYDYGYTF.

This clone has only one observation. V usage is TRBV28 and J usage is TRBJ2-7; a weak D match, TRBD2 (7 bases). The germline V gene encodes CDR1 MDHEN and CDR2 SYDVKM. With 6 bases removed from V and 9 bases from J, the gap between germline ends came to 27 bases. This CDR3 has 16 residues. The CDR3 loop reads CASSLNQGGRERLQYF. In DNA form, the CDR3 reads TGTGCCAGCAGCTTAAACCAAGGGGGGCGGGAGAGATTGCAGTACTTC.

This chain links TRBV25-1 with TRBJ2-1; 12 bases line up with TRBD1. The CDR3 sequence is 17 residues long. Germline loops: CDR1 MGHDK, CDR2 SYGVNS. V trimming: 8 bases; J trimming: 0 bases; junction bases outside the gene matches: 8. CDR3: CASVGQGAQGSYNEQFF. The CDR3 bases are TGTGCCAGCGTGGGACAGGGGGCGCAGGGCTCCTACAATGAGCAGTTCTTC.

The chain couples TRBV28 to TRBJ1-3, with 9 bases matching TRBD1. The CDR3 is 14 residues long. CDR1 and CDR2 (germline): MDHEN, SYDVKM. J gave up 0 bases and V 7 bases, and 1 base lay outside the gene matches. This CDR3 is CASMGQGSGNTIYF. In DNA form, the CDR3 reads TGTGCCAGCATGGGACAGGGCTCTGGAAACACCATATATTTT.

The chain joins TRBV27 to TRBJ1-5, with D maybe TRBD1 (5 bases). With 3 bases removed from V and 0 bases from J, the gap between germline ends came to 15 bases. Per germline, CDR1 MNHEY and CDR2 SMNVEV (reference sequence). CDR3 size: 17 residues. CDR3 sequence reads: CASSLLGGDHSNQPQHF. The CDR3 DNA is TGTGCCAGCAGTTTGTTGGGGGGGGACCATAGCAATCAGCCCCAGCATTTT.

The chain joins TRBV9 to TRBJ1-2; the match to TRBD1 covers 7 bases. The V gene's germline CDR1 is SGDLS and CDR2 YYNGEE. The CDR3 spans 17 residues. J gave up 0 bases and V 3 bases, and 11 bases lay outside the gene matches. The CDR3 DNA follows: TGTGCCAGCAGCGCCTTAGGGGGGACAGCTCCTAACTATGGCTACACCTTC. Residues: CASSALGGTAPNYGYTF. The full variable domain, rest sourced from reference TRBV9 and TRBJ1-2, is DSGVTQTPKHLITATGQRVTLRCSPRSGDLSVYWYQQSLDQGLQFLIQYYNGEERAKGNILERFSAQQFPDLHSELNLSSLELGDSALYFCASSALGGTAPNYGYTFGSGTRLTVV.